The 21 T cell receptor beta chains below come from one sample, sequenced in a study of blood T cell repertoires in COVID-19. The assay was immunoSEQ multiplex PCR, and TCRdb's table has in-frame clones only and misses some. Of approximately 340,000 clones in the sample, roughly 90% were seen once. Sequencing was performed on PBMCs or T cells enriched from blood (not recorded which). The receptor source for this set is a middle-aged woman who had been exposed to COVID-19.

The V and J genes are TRBV9 and TRBJ1-6, with D tentatively TRBD1 (6 bases). V lost 0 bases to trimming and J lost 5 bases, with 12 bases between them. This CDR3 has 16 amino acids. CDR1 and CDR2 from the germline V gene are SGDLS and YYNGEE. In nucleotides, the CDR3 is TGTGCCAGCAGCGTAGCTTCAGGGGCCAATAATTCACCCCTCCACTTT. Its translation: CASSVASGANNSPLHF. The full variable domain, in which reference TRBV9 and TRBJ1-6 provide the parts outside the CDR3, is DSGVTQTPKHLITATGQRVTLRCSPRSGDLSVYWYQQSLDQGLQFLIQYYNGEERAKGNILERFSAQQFPDLHSELNLSSLELGDSALYFCASSVASGANNSPLHFGNGTRLTVT.

The V gene is TRBV10-2, the J gene TRBJ2-7, with 8 bases identical to TRBD1. Germline V gene lookup returns CDR1 WSHSY and CDR2 SAAADI. Unmatched junction bases numbered 8, after V lost 6 bases and J lost 7 bases. The CDR3 loop spans 13 amino acids. This CDR3 reads CASSPGQDLEQYF. CDR3 coding DNA: TGCGCCAGCAGCCCGGGACAGGATTTAGAGCAGTACTTC.

The chain joins TRBV2 to TRBJ1-1; 7 positions match TRBD1. CDR1 is SNHLY and CDR2 is FYNNEI in the germline V gene. The CDR3 runs to 13 residues. With 5 bases clipped from V and 3 bases from J, the junction kept 3 bases outside the gene matches. Here the CDR3 reads CASSKTGDTEAFF. The CDR3 DNA sequence: TGTGCCAGCAGTAAAACAGGGGACACTGAAGCTTTCTTT.

The chain recombines TRBV2 with TRBJ2-7; tentatively, D is TRBD1 (6 bases). V lost 3 bases, J lost 0 bases, and 6 bases lay in between. The CDR3 is 13 residues long. The germline CDR1 and CDR2 sequences are SNHLY and FYNNEI. The DNA for the CDR3 is TGTGCCAGCAGTGAGGGGGCCTCCTACGAGCAGTACTTC. It is translated as CASSEGASYEQYF.

The V and J genes are TRBV4-1 and TRBJ2-5; D may be TRBD1 (6 bases). CDR3 size: 15 residues. V lost 4 bases to trimming and J lost 5 bases, with 17 bases between them. CDR1 is MGHRA, CDR2 YSYEKL, per germline. DNA of the CDR3: TGCGCCAGCAGCCCTGCAGGGGCCGGGCGGGAGACCCAGTACTTC. As protein: CASSPAGAGRETQYF.

This clone appeared once. The chain uses TRBV6-5 and TRBJ1-5, with 8 bases lining up with TRBD1. J lost 7 bases, V lost 6 bases, and 8 bases had no gene match. Germline values: CDR1 MNHEY, CDR2 SVGAGI. The length of the CDR3 is 14 residues. CDR3 residues: CASSPRGPQQPQHF. CDR3 nucleotide sequence: TGTGCCAGCAGCCCCAGGGGGCCGCAACAGCCCCAGCATTTT.

V is TRBV2 and J is TRBJ2-3; the D is unclear. CDR1 is SNHLY, CDR2 FYNNEI, per germline. V lost 6 bases, J lost 2 bases, and 15 bases lay in between. This CDR3 is 15 amino acids long. The CDR3, as DNA: TGTGCCAGCAGGGCTGACTTTACCCTCACAGATACGCAGTATTTT. It is translated as CASRADFTLTDTQYF. The full variable domain, in which reference TRBV2 and TRBJ2-3 provide the parts outside the CDR3, is EPEVTQTPSHQVTQMGQEVILRCVPISNHLYFYWYRQILGQKVEFLVSFYNNEISEKSEIFDDQFSVERPDGSNFTLKIRSTKLEDSAMYFCASRADFTLTDTQYFGPGTRLTVL.

The V and J genes are TRBV7-2 and TRBJ2-7, with TRBD1 as a possible D gene (8 bases). Germline lookup yields CDR1 SGHTA and CDR2 FQGNSA. The CDR3 length is 15 residues. Trimming removed 4 bases at V and 5 bases at J, with 18 bases between. The DNA for the CDR3 is TGTGCCAGCAGCTGGGGGGGGACAGGCTCGAACGAGCAGTACTTC. Translation: CASSWGGTGSNEQYF. The full variable domain, in which reference TRBV7-2 and TRBJ2-7 provide the parts outside the CDR3, is GAGVSQSPSNKVTEKGKDVELRCDPISGHTALYWYRQSLGQGLEFLIYFQGNSAPDKSGLPSDRFSAERTGGSVSTLTIQRTQQEDSAVYLCASSWGGTGSNEQYFGPGTRLTVT.

The V call is TRBV7-9, the J call TRBJ2-3; a possible D gene is TRBD2 (5 bases). Germline V gives CDR1 SEHNR, CDR2 FQNEAQ (reference sequence). CDR3 length: 14 amino acids. V lost 7 bases and J 3 bases, leaving 14 bases between the germline ends. The CDR3 spells CASTVFRGTDTQYF. CDR3 nucleotide sequence: TGTGCCAGCACCGTCTTCCGGGGTACAGATACGCAGTATTTT.

The J gene is TRBJ1-2, the V gene TRBV15; tentative D call: TRBD1 (5 bases). The CDR3 is 12 amino acids. CDR1 is LNHNV, CDR2 YYDKDF, per germline (reference sequence). V was shortened by 4 bases and J by 6 bases, with 9 bases between the two germline ends. The CDR3 DNA sequence: TGTGCCACCAGCAAACAGGTCGATGGCTACACCTTC. Encoded protein: CATSKQVDGYTF.

This chain links TRBV15 with TRBJ1-3, with D possibly TRBD1 on 5 matching bases. Germline V lookup: CDR1 LNHNV, CDR2 YYDKDF (reference sequence). Trimming left V 0 bases short and J 8 bases short, with 14 bases between. The CDR3 loop spans 15 amino acids. The CDR3 coding sequence is TGTGCCACCAGCAGAGATTTAGGGACGGGAGACACCATATATTTT. Its translation: CATSRDLGTGDTIYF.

The V gene is TRBV5-1, the J gene TRBJ1-1, with TRBD1 identical over 7 bases. In germline, CDR1 is SGHRS, CDR2 YFSETQ. J was trimmed by 1 base and V by 4 bases; bases with no gene match: 1. This CDR3 region has 13 residues. CDR3 bases: TGCGCCAGCAGCCAGGGGGAGAACACTGAAGCTTTCTTT. Translation gives CASSQGENTEAFF.

This clone has just one count. The J gene is TRBJ1-2, the V gene TRBV14, with D tentatively TRBD1 (5 bases). The CDR3 consists of 14 residues. The V and J ends lost 4 bases and 4 bases respectively, with 13 bases between them. Germline-derived CDR1 and CDR2 are SGHDN and FVKESK. Here the CDR3 reads CASSLETGVYGYTF. The DNA for the CDR3 is TGTGCCAGCAGCCTAGAAACGGGGGTCTATGGCTACACCTTC.

This rearrangement joins TRBV5-6 to TRBJ2-2; perhaps TRBD2 as D (7 bases). The ends were cut back, 0 bases at V and 5 bases at J, with 17 bases in the middle. This CDR3 is built from 17 residues. Germline CDR1 SGHDT, CDR2 YYEEEE. The CDR3 bases are TGTGCCAGCAGCTTGGGTCTAGGGGGGGCTGAGACCGGGGAGCTGTTTTTT. Translating it yields CASSLGLGGAETGELFF.

The rearrangement uses TRBV6-5 and TRBJ2-7; D not resolved. The CDR3 is 14 residues long. Per germline, CDR1 MNHEY and CDR2 SVGAGI. V lost 7 bases and J lost 2, with 15 bases in between. The CDR3 here is CASTFSETPYEQYF. The CDR3 coding sequence is TGTGCCAGCACTTTCAGCGAAACCCCCTACGAGCAGTACTTC.

The chain couples TRBV11-3 to TRBJ2-2; a possible D gene is TRBD2 (6 bases). CDR1 SGHNT and CDR2 YENEEA come from the germline V gene. Trimming took 3 bases from V and 4 from J, leaving 15 bases between them. The CDR3 runs 16 residues. CDR3 loop: CASSFGVAVGTGELFF. DNA of the CDR3: TGTGCCAGCAGCTTTGGAGTAGCGGTCGGCACCGGGGAGCTGTTTTTT.

The chain joins TRBV10-3 to TRBJ2-1; TRBD2 matches at 11 bases. This CDR3 comprises 13 residues. CDR1 and CDR2 (germline): ENHRY, SYGVKD. V shed 4 bases, J shed 7 bases, and the junction held 0 bases outside the gene matches. The CDR3 reads CAISVAGGNEQFF. In DNA form, the CDR3 reads TGTGCCATCAGTGTAGCGGGGGGGAATGAGCAGTTCTTC.

This rearrangement joins TRBV27 to TRBJ1-1; a possible D gene is TRBD1 (5 bases). Germline CDR1 MNHEY, CDR2 SMNVEV (reference sequence). The length of the CDR3 is 16 residues. The V end lost 1 base, the J end lost 6 bases, and 18 bases lay between the germline ends. CDR3 sequence (DNA): TGTGCCAGCAGTTTATTCCAGGGCACCCCTCTGGCTGAAGCTTTCTTT. Protein: CASSLFQGTPLAEAFF.

The chain employs TRBV20-1 and TRBJ2-1, with a possible D match to TRBD1 (5 bases). Trimming took off 6 bases at V and 5 bases at J, with 8 bases between the two ends. Germline CDR1 is DFQATT and CDR2 is SNEGSKA (reference sequence). The CDR3 runs to 11 residues. The DNA for the CDR3 is TGCAGTGCAACGACAGACAATGAGCAGTTCTTC. It is translated as CSATTDNEQFF.

The V call is TRBV14, the J call TRBJ1-2, with no clear D. CDR3 length: 15 amino acids. Looked up from germline, CDR1 is SGHDN and CDR2 is FVKESK. Trimming stripped 1 base from V and 3 bases from J, with 12 bases between. As DNA, the CDR3 is TGTGCCAGCAGCCAAGTTCCGGGGAAGCACTATGGCTACACCTTC. Translation: CASSQVPGKHYGYTF.

The chain has TRBV24-1 and TRBJ2-3; D possibly corresponds to TRBD2 (5 bases). V shed 5 bases and J shed 4 bases, with 9 bases lying between them. The germline V gene has CDR1 KGHDR and CDR2 SFDVKD. This CDR3 has 13 amino acids. Written as DNA, the CDR3 is TGTGCCACCAGTGTCCCGGGGTCAGATACGCAGTATTTT. Protein product: CATSVPGSDTQYF.